These T cell receptor beta chains were read from a single sample in a study of OX40 agonist ivuxolimab in advanced cancers. Sequencing used immunoSEQ multiplex PCR; TCRdb keeps in-frame clones, though not all of them. The data show some 120,000 clones, 85% to 95% seen once. Sequencing was performed on CD4+ or CD8+ T cells sorted from blood, taken in a trial of the OX40 agonist ivuxolimab. The receptors shown here come from an adult with an advanced solid tumor such as melanoma, head and neck, liver or kidney cancer. Each CDR3 is given with its conserved first and last residue. A D gene is named only where the DNA matches it firmly. Only some rows state a clone size, as once, few, many or a class for expanded clones.

D gene,V gene,clone size,J gene,CDR3 protein,CDR3 DNA
TRBD2,TRBV10-3,-,TRBJ2-7,CAITPGTSGTIYEQYF,TGTGCCATTACACCCGGGACTAGCGGGACCATCTACGAGCAGTACTTC
TRBD1,TRBV30,-,TRBJ2-1,CASTEGQAPYEQFF,TGTGCCAGCACGGAGGGACAGGCCCCTTATGAGCAGTTCTTC
-,TRBV7-6,-,TRBJ2-7,CASSSRTGGGQYF,TGTGCCAGCAGCTCTCGGACGGGGGGCGGGCAGTACTTC
-,TRBV6-5,-,TRBJ2-1,CASSPGYEQFF,TGTGCCAGCAGTCCTGGTTATGAGCAGTTCTTC
TRBD2,TRBV7-6,-,TRBJ2-1,CASSLFLGREPSNEQFF,TGTGCCAGCAGCTTATTCTTGGGGCGGGAGCCGAGCAATGAGCAGTTCTTC
-,TRBV5-1,once,TRBJ1-2,CASSENNYGYTF,TGCGCCAGCAGCGAAAATAACTATGGCTACACCTTC
-,TRBV11-2,-,TRBJ2-4,CASSSLLGGGPRDIQYF,TGTGCCAGCAGCTCACTGCTAGGGGGAGGCCCTCGGGACATTCAGTACTTC
TRBD2,TRBV6-5,-,TRBJ2-7,CASGPTSGAAYEQYF,TGTGCCAGCGGCCCAACTAGCGGGGCGGCCTACGAGCAGTACTTC
TRBD2,TRBV7-9,once,TRBJ2-1,CASSQGLAGEFF,TGTGCCAGCAGCCAAGGACTAGCGGGAGAATTCTTC
TRBD2,TRBV5-1,-,TRBJ2-7,CASSLARREEYEQYF,TGCGCCAGCAGCTTGGCCCGCCGGGAGGAGTACGAGCAGTACTTC
-,TRBV25-1,-,TRBJ1-1,CASRVSRNTEAFF,TGTGCCAGCCGCGTCTCTCGGAACACTGAAGCTTTCTTT
-,TRBV5-1,-,TRBJ1-6,CASSLGQGGSPLHF,TGCGCCAGCAGCTTGGGGCAGGGTGGATCACCCCTCCACTTT
TRBD1,TRBV6-6,-,TRBJ1-2,CASSPLGQGNYGYTF,TGTGCCAGCAGTCCCTTAGGACAGGGGAACTATGGCTACACCTTC